The clone carrying this T cell receptor (beta chain) was detected only a few times. Enrolled during active infection, Seattle patients were then followed longitudinally. Some clones are missing from TCRdb's copy, which holds only in-frame ones; the method was immunoSEQ multiplex PCR. The table lists a few hundred thousand clones, about 85% of them singletons. The data originate from a study of blood T cell repertoires in COVID-19. Background on the study: Researchers got acute and convalescent COVID-19 samples from the United States, Italy and Spain. PBMCs, B-cell-depleted T cells, or T cells provided the cDNA or gDNA that made up the material.

The CDR3 covers 17 residues. Germline V gene sequence: CDR1 SEHNR, CDR2 FQNEAQ (reference sequence). V lost 5 bases, J lost 2 bases, and 13 bases stayed unmatched. Sequenced: peripheral blood. The rearrangement joins TRBV7-9 to TRBJ1-2, with TRBD1 matching over 8 bases. This receptor was obtained from a human donor with COVID-19, enrolled during active disease. The donor label of this sample is uncertain. The CDR3 DNA reads as TGTGCCAGCAGCCGGGACGGACGGACAGGGCCCAACTATGGCTACACCTTC. This encodes CASSRDGRTGPNYGYTF.